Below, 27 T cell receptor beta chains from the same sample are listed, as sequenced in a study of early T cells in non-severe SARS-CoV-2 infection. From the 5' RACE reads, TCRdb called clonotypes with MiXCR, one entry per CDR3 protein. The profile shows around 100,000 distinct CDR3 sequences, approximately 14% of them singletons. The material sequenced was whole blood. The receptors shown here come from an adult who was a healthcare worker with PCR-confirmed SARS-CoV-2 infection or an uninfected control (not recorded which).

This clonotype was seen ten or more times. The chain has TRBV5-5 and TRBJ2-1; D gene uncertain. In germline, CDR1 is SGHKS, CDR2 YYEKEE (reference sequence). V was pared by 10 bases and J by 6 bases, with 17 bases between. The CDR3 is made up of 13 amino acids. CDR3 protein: CASVGYRSNEQFF. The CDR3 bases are TGTGCCTCCGTGGGATATCGGTCCAATGAGCAGTTCTTC.

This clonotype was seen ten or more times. CDR3 residues: CASSLLGGLDEQYF. CDR3 DNA sequence: TGTGCCAGCAGCCTTCTCGGCGGATTGGACGAGCAGTACTTC. The V call is TRBV3-1, the J call TRBJ2-7, with D unclear. This CDR3 has 14 residues. V gave up 4 bases and J gave up 5 bases, with 15 bases separating them. CDR1 is LGHDT and CDR2 is YNNKEL in the germline V gene (reference sequence).

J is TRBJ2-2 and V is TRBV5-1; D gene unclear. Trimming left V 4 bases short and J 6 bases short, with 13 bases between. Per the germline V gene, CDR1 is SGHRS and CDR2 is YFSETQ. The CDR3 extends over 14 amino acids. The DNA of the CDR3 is TGCGCCAGCAGCCATCGTGGTAACTCCGGGGAGCTGTTTTTT. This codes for CASSHRGNSGELFF.

Here the CDR3 reads CASSPMEGAQETQYF. The CDR3 region has the DNA TGTGCCAGCAGCCCGATGGAGGGGGCCCAAGAGACCCAGTACTTC. J is TRBJ2-5 and V is TRBV7-2; D is perhaps TRBD1 (7 bases). With 5 bases removed from V and 1 base from J, the gap between germline ends came to 14 bases. The CDR3 runs to 15 residues. Germline V gives CDR1 SGHTA, CDR2 FQGNSA.

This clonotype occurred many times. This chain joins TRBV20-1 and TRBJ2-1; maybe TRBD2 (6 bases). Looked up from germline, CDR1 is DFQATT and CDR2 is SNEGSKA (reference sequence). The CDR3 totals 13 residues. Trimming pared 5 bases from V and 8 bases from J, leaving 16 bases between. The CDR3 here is CSARDLGRDEQFF. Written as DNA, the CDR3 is TGCAGTGCTCGGGACTTAGGAAGGGATGAGCAGTTCTTC.

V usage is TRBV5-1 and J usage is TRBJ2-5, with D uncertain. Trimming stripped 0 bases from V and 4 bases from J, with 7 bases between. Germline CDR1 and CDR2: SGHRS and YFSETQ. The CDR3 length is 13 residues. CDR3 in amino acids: CASSLALGETQYF. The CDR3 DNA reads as TGCGCCAGCAGCTTGGCCCTCGGAGAGACCCAGTACTTC. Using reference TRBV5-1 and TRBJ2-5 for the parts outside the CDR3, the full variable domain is KAGVTQTPRYLIKTRGQQVTLSCSPISGHRSVSWYQQTPGQGLQFLFEYFSETQRNKGNFPGRFSGRQFSNSRSEMNVSTLELGDSALYLCASSLALGETQYFGPGTRLLVL.

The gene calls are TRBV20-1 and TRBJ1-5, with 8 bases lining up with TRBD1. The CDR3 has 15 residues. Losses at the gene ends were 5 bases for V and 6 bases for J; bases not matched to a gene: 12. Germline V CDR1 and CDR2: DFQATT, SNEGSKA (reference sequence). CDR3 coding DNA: TGCAGTGCTGCCCAGGGGGCAGGGAGGGTTCAGCCCCAGCATTTT. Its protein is CSAAQGAGRVQPQHF.

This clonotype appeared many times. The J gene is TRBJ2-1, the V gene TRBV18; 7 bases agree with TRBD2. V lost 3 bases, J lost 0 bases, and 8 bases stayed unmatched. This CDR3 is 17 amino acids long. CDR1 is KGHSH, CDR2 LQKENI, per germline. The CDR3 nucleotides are TGTGCCAGCTCACCTTTGGGGGAGGGAAGCTCCTACAATGAGCAGTTCTTC. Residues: CASSPLGEGSSYNEQFF.

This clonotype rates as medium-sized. CDR3 region: CAWSSSGGNEQFF. The CDR3 DNA sequence: TGTGCCTGGAGTTCTAGCGGGGGCAATGAGCAGTTCTTC. V usage is TRBV30 and J usage is TRBJ2-1; TRBD2 agrees at 10 bases. The J segment lost 6 bases and the V segment lost 2 bases, leaving 1 base of the junction unmatched. The CDR3 contains 13 residues. CDR1 and CDR2 (germline): GTSNPN, SVGIG (reference sequence).

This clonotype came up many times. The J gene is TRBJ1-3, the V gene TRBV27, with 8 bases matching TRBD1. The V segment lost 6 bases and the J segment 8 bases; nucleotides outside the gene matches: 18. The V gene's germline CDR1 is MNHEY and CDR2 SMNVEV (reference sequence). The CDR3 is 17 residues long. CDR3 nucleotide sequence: TGTGCCAGCAGGCCTCGCCCCCAGGGGGCGCGCGGGGACACCATATATTTT. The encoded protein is CASRPRPQGARGDTIYF.

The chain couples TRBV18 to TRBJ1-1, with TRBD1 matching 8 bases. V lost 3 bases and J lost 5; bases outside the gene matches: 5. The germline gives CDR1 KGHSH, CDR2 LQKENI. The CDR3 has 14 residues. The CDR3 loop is CASSPATGGTEAFF. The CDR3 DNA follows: TGTGCCAGCTCACCTGCAACAGGGGGAACTGAAGCTTTCTTT.

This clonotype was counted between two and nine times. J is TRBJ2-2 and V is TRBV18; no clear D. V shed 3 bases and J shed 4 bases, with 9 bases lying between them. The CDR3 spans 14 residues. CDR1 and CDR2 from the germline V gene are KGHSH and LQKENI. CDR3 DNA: TGTGCCAGCTCACCTGACCAAGTCACCGGGGAGCTGTTTTTT. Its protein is CASSPDQVTGELFF.

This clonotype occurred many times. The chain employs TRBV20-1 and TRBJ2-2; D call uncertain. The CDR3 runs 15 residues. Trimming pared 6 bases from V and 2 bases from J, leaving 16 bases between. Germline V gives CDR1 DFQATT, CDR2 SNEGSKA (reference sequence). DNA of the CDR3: TGCAGTGCCGAACCCCATACCTTTAACACCGGGGAGCTGTTTTTT. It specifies CSAEPHTFNTGELFF.

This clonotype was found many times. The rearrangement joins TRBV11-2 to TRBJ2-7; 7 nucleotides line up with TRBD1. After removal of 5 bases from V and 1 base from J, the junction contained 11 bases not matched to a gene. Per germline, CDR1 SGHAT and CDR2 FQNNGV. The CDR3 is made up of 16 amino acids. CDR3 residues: CASSRGDRALSYEQYF. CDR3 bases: TGTGCCAGCAGCCGCGGCGACAGGGCGCTATCCTACGAGCAGTACTTC.

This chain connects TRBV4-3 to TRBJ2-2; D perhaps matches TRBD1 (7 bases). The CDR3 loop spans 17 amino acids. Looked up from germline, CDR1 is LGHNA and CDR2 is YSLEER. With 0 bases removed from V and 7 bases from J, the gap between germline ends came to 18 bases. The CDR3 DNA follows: TGCGCCAGCAGCCAAGATGGAGCAGGGGGGAGGATCGGGGAGCTGTTTTTT. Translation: CASSQDGAGGRIGELFF.

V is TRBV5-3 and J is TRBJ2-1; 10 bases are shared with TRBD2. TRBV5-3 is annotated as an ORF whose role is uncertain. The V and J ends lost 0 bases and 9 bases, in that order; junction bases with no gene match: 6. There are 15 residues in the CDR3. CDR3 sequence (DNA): TGTGCCAGAAGCTTGGGGACTAGCGGCACGTGTGAGCAGTTCTTC. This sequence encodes CARSLGTSGTCEQFF.

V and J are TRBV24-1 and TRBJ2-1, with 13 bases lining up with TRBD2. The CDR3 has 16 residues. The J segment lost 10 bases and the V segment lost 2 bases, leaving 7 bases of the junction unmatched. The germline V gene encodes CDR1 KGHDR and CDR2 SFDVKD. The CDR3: CATSDSQTSGRSEQFF. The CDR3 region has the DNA TGTGCCACCAGTGATTCCCAGACTAGCGGGAGGAGCGAGCAGTTCTTC.

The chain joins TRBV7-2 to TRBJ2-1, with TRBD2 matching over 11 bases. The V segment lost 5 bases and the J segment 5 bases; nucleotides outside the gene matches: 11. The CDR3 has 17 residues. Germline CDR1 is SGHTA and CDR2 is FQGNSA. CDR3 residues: CASSQHPIAGGDNEQFF. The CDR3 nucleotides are TGTGCCAGCAGCCAACACCCCATAGCGGGAGGGGACAATGAGCAGTTCTTC.

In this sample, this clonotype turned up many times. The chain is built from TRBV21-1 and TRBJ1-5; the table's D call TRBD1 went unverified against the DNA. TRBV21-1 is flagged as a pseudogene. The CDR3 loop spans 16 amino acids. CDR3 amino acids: CASSSDSGRYNQPQHF. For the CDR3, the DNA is TGTGCCAGCAGCAGCGACAGTGGACGATATAATCAGCCCCAGCATTTT.

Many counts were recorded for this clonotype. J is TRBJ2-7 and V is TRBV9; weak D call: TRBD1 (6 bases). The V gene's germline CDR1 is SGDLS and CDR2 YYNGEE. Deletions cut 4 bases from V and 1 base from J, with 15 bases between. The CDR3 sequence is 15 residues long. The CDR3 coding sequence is TGTGCCAGCAGCCCAGGGGCGACAGTTTCCTACGAGCAGTACTTC. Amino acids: CASSPGATVSYEQYF.

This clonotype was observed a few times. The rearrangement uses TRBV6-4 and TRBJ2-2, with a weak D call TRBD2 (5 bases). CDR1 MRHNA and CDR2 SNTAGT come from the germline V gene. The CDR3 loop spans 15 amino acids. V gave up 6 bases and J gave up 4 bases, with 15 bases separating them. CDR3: CASSENSGSTGELFF. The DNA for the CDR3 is TGTGCCAGCAGCGAGAACAGTGGGAGCACCGGGGAGCTGTTTTTT.

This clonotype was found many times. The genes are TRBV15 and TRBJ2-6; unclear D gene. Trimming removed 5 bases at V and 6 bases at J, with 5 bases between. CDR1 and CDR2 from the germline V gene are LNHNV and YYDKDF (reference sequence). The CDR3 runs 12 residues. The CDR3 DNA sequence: TGTGCCACCAGCGGCGAGGCCAACGTCCTGACTTTC. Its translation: CATSGEANVLTF.

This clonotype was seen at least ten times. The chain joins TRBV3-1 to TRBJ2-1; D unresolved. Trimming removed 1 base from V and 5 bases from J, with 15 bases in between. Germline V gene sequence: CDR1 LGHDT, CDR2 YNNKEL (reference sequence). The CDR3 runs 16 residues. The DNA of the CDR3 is TGTGCCAGCAGCCAAGGCGGTAGTTCACCTGACAATGAGCAGTTCTTC. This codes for CASSQGGSSPDNEQFF.

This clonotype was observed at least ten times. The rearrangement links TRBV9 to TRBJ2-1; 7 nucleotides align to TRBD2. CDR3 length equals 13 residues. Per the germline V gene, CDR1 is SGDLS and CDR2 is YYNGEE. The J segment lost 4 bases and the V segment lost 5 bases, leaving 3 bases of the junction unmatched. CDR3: CASSGGSYNEQFF. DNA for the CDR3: TGTGCCAGCAGTGGCGGGAGTTACAATGAGCAGTTCTTC. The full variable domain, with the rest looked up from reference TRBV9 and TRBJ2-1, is DSGVTQTPKHLITATGQRVTLRCSPRSGDLSVYWYQQSLDQGLQFLIQYYNGEERAKGNILERFSAQQFPDLHSELNLSSLELGDSALYFCASSGGSYNEQFFGPGTRLTVL.

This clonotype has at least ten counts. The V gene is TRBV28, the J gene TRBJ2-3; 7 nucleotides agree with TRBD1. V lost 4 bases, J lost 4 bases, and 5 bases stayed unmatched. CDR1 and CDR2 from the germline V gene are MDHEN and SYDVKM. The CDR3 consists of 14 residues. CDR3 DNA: TGTGCCAGCAGTTCACAGGGGTGGGCAGATACGCAGTATTTT. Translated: CASSSQGWADTQYF.

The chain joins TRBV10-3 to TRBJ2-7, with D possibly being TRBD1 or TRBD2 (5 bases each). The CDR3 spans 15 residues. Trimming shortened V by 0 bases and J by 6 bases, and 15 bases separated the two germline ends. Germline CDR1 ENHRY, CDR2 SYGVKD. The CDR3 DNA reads TGTGCCATCAGTGAGTCTAGTAATCGAGGGGTCGAGCAGTACTTC. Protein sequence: CAISESSNRGVEQYF.

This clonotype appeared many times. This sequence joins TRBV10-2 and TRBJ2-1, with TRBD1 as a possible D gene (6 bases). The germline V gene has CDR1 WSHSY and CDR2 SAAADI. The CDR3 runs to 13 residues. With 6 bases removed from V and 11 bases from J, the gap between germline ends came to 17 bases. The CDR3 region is CASSQGHGSKQFF. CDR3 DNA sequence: TGCGCCAGCAGCCAGGGGCACGGCAGTAAGCAGTTCTTC.